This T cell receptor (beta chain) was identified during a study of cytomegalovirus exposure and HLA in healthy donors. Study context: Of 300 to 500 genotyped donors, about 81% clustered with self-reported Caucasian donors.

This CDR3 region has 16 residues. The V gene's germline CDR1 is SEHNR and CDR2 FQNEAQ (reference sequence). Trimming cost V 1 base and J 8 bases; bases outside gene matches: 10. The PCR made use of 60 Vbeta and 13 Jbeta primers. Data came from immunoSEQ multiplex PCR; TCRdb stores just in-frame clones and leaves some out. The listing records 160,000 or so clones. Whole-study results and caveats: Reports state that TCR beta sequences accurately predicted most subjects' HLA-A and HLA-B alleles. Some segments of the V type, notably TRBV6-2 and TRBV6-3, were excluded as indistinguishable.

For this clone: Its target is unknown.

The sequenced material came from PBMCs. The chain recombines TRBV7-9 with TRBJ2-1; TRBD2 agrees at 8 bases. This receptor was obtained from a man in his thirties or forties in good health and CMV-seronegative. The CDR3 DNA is TGTGCCAGCAGCTTAGGGGTCGGGAGGGACGGGGATGAGCAGTTCTTC. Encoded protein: CASSLGVGRDGDEQFF.